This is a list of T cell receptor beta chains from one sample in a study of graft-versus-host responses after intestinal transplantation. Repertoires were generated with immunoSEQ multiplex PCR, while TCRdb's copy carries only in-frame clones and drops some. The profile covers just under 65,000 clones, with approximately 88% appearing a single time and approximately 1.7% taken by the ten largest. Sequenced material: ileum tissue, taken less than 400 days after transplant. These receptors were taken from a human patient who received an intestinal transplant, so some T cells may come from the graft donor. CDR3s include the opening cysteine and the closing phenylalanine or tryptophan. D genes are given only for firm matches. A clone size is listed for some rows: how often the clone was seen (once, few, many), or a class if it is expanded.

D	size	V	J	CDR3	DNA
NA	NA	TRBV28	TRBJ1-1	CASSRLLEAFF	TGTGCCAGCAGCCGCCTTCTTGAAGCTTTCTTT
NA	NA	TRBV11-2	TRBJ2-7	CASSEGLAYEQYF	TGTGCCAGCAGCGAAGGGTTAGCCTACGAGCAGTACTTC
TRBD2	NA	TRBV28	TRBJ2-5	CASSLTPLRLAGERETQYF	TGTGCCAGCAGTTTAACCCCACTGCGACTAGCGGGAGAGAGAGAGACCCAGTACTTC
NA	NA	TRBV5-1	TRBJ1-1	CASSLAPVNTEAFF	TGCGCCAGCAGCTTGGCCCCGGTAAACACTGAAGCTTTCTTT
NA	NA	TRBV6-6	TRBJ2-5	CASSYSVLAQTQYF	TGTGCCAGCAGTTACTCGGTCCTAGCGCAGACCCAGTACTTC
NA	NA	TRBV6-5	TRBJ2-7	CASSYQGSSYEQYF	TGTGCCAGCAGTTACCAGGGTAGCTCCTACGAGCAGTACTTC
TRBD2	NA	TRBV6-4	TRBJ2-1	CASSARLASYNEQFF	TGTGCCAGCAGCGCAAGACTAGCCTCCTACAATGAGCAGTTCTTC
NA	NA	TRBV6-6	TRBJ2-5	CASSYRVGGKETQYF	TGTGCCAGCAGTTACCGGGTTGGGGGGAAAGAGACCCAGTACTTC
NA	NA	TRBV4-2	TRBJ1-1	CASSQGARLLLNTEAFF	TGTGCCAGCAGCCAGGGGGCCCGCCTTCTTCTGAACACTGAAGCTTTCTTT
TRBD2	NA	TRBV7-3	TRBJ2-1	CASSLGTSSYNEQFF	TGTGCCAGCAGCTTAGGGACTAGCTCCTACAATGAGCAGTTCTTC
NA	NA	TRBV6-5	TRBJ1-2	CASSYSRAGLDGYTF	TGTGCCAGCAGTTACTCCCGCGCCGGGTTAGATGGCTACACCTTC
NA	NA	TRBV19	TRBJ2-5	CASSIVPGEETQYF	TGTGCCAGTAGTATAGTCCCAGGAGAAGAGACCCAGTACTTC
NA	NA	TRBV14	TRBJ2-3	CASSQEGINPYTDTQYF	TGTGCCAGCAGCCAAGAGGGAATCAACCCTTACACAGATACGCAGTATTTT
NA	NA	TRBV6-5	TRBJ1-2	CASSYQGGTNYGYTF	TGTGCCAGCAGTTACCAGGGAGGGACTAACTATGGCTACACCTTC
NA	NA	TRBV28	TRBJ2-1	CASSLILAHNEQFF	TGTGCCAGCAGTTTAATCCTAGCGCACAATGAGCAGTTCTTC
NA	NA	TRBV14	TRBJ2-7	CASSPLDSYEQYF	TGTGCCAGCAGCCCGCTGGACAGCTACGAGCAGTACTTC
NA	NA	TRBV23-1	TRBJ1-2	CASSHGQTLNYGYTF	TGCGCCAGCAGTCACGGGCAGACCCTTAACTATGGCTACACCTTC
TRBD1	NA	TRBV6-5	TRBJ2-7	CASSPGQGAYEQYF	TGTGCCAGCAGCCCGGGACAGGGGGCCTACGAGCAGTACTTC
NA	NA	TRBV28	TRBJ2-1	CASSFFSFFAYPRDEQFF	TGTGCCAGCAGTTTTTTCTCTTTTTTCGCGTACCCTAGGGATGAGCAGTTCTTC
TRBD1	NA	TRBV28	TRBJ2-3	CASSLLILTGGTDTQYF	TGTGCCAGCAGTTTATTAATTCTCACAGGGGGGACAGATACGCAGTATTTT
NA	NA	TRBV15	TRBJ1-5	CATSRDTGILGPQHF	TGTGCCACCAGCAGAGATACAGGGATTCTCGGGCCCCAGCATTTT
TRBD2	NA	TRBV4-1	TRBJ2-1	CASSQARTSGRANEQFF	TGCGCCAGCAGCCAAGCCCGGACTAGCGGGAGGGCCAATGAGCAGTTCTTC
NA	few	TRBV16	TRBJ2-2	CASSQSMLGQGITGELFF	TGTGCCAGCAGCCAATCTATGCTGGGACAAGGGATCACCGGGGAGCTGTTTTTT
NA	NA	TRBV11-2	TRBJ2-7	CASSLGGGEYEQYF	TGTGCCAGCAGTTTGGGAGGTGGGGAATACGAGCAGTACTTC
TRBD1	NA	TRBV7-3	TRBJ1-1	CASSWTGNTEAFF	TGTGCCAGCAGCTGGACAGGGAACACTGAAGCTTTCTTT
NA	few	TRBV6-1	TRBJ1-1	CASSELFGVSLGAFF	TGTGCCAGCAGTGAATTATTCGGGGTATCATTGGGGGCTTTCTTT
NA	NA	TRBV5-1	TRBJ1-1	CASSLWQGNTEAFF	TGCGCCAGCAGCTTGTGGCAGGGGAACACTGAAGCTTTCTTT
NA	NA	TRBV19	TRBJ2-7	CASSISQGPNYEQYF	TGTGCCAGTAGTATATCTCAGGGACCGAACTACGAGCAGTACTTC